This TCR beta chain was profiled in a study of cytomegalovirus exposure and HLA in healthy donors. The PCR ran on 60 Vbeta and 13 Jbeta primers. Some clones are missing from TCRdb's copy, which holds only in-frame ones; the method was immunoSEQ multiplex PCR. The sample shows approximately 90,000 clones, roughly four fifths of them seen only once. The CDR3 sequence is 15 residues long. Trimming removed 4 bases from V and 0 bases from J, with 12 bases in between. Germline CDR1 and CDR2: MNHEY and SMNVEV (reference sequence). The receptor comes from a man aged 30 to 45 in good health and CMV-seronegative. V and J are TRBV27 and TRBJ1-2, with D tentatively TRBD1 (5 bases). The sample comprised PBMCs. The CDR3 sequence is CASSWGSNANYGYTF. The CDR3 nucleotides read TGTGCCAGCAGTTGGGGCAGTAACGCTAACTATGGCTACACCTTC.